These 32 T cell receptor beta chains were all obtained from the same sample, sequenced in a study of T cell clonotyping in hematopoietic cell transplantation (TCRdb year 2021). Library prep was done by the immunoSEQ multiplex PCR assay. TCRdb holds this immuneACCESS table with in-frame rearrangements only. Some clones are missing; in checked studies, unresolved V genes explain under half, and the rest has no known cause. In this sample the table shows 20,000 to 30,000 clones, about 79% of which occur a single time. The ten largest clones take up roughly 24% of the sample. According to the study, the label for this sample's time point signals: recipient sample about 28 days before transplant, after cytoreduction. The material sequenced was peripheral blood mononuclear cells, taken before stem cell transplant. The receptors come from a woman aged 55-75 years with acute myeloid leukemia. Some clones in this sample may be carry-over from other donors' samples.

The genes are TRBV6-5 and TRBJ1-1, with D possibly TRBD1 on 6 matching bases. The germline CDR1 and CDR2 sequences are MNHEY and SVGAGI. The CDR3 length is 14 residues. Trimming left V 4 bases short and J 4 bases short, with 13 bases between. CDR3 amino acids: CASSFPGEGTEAFF. CDR3 sequence (DNA): TGTGCCAGCAGTTTCCCAGGGGAGGGCACTGAAGCTTTCTTT.

This rearrangement joins TRBV7-3 to TRBJ2-7; D assignment may be TRBD1 or TRBD2 (7 bases each). The V end was cut by 5 bases, the J end by 3 bases, with 17 bases between. The germline gives CDR1 SGHTA, CDR2 FQGTGA. The CDR3 runs to 15 residues. DNA of the CDR3: TGTGCCAGCAGCGAGGGAGGGGGCGACTACTACGAGCAGTACTTC. Its translation: CASSEGGGDYYEQYF.

V is TRBV25-1 and J is TRBJ1-5; 7 nucleotides agree with TRBD1. Germline assignment: CDR1 MGHDK and CDR2 SYGVNS. V gave up 2 bases and J gave up 6 bases; unmatched junction bases: 7. The CDR3 is made up of 15 amino acids. Written as DNA, the CDR3 is TGTGCCAGCAGTGAAGCTAAGGGGGCAGGTCAGCCCCAGCATTTT. Residues: CASSEAKGAGQPQHF.

The chain links TRBV29-1 to TRBJ1-2; 8 bases line up with TRBD1. The CDR3 runs 11 residues. Trimming at V came to 6 bases and at J to 11 bases, leaving 8 bases not matched to a gene. The germline gives CDR1 SQVTM, CDR2 ANQGSEA. The CDR3 sequence: CSVKTGTGYTF. The CDR3 region has the DNA TGCAGCGTGAAGACCGGGACAGGATACACCTTC.

This clone was found a few times. This chain joins TRBV5-1 and TRBJ2-1; TRBD2 matches at 7 bases. This CDR3 region has 13 residues. The germline V gene encodes CDR1 SGHRS and CDR2 YFSETQ. Trimming removed 4 bases from V and 2 bases from J; junction bases left unmatched: 0. The CDR3 DNA sequence: TGCGCCAGCAGCAGCGGGACCTACAATGAGCAGTTCTTC. The encoded protein is CASSSGTYNEQFF.

The chain recombines TRBV12-5 with TRBJ1-2, with D hard to call. This CDR3 is 13 amino acids long. The germline CDR1 and CDR2 sequences are LGHNT and FRNRAP. V gave up 3 bases and J gave up 2 bases, with 7 bases separating them. Written as DNA, the CDR3 is TGTGCTAGTGGTTTTCGGGGAAACTATGGCTACACCTTC. The encoded protein is CASGFRGNYGYTF. The complete variable domain, with remaining parts taken from reference TRBV12-5 and TRBJ1-2, reads DARVTQTPRHKVTEMGQEVTMRCQPILGHNTVFWYRQTMMQGLELLAYFRNRAPLDDSGMPKDRFSAEMPDATLATLKIQPSEPRDSAVYFCASGFRGNYGYTFGSGTRLTVV.

The CDR3 is CASSLSTDTQYF. The CDR3 nucleotides are TGTGCCAGCAGTTTAAGCACAGATACGCAGTATTTT. The chain employs TRBV28 and TRBJ2-3; D gene unclear. V was cut by 2 bases and J by 0 bases, with 0 bases left in between. Germline loops: CDR1 MDHEN, CDR2 SYDVKM. This CDR3 has 12 amino acids.

The chain joins TRBV11-2 to TRBJ1-2; D ambiguous. Trimming cost V 3 bases and J 7 bases, with 18 bases left between them. Germline CDR1 and CDR2: SGHAT and FQNNGV. The CDR3 consists of 15 residues. DNA for the CDR3: TGTGCCAGCAGCTTTATTTTCCCCATGACTGGTGGCTACACCTTC. Translating gives CASSFIFPMTGGYTF.

The chain combines TRBV19 with TRBJ2-1, with D unresolved. CDR1 and CDR2 from the germline V gene are LNHDA and SQIVND (reference sequence). Trimming removed 0 bases at V and 4 bases at J, with 7 bases between. This CDR3 comprises 14 residues. DNA for the CDR3: TGTGCCAGTAGTATAGATACTGGGTACAATGAGCAGTTCTTC. Protein sequence: CASSIDTGYNEQFF.

V is TRBV7-6 and J is TRBJ2-3; perhaps TRBD2 as D (5 bases). This CDR3 contains 15 residues. Per germline, CDR1 SGHVS and CDR2 FNYEAQ. V shed 5 bases and J shed 3 bases, with 15 bases lying between them. CDR3 region: CASSPGRVATDTQYF. CDR3 DNA sequence: TGTGCCAGCAGCCCCGGTCGGGTAGCGACAGATACGCAGTATTTT.

This chain links TRBV19 with TRBJ2-1; no clear D. V was trimmed by 1 base and J by 9 bases, leaving 7 bases between them. Germline CDR1 and CDR2: LNHDA and SQIVND (reference sequence). This CDR3 is 12 amino acids long. The CDR3 loop is CASSIGTGEQFF. CDR3 nucleotides: TGTGCCAGTAGTATAGGAACGGGTGAGCAGTTCTTC.

This rearrangement joins TRBV9 to TRBJ1-2, with D uncertain. Germline V lookup: CDR1 SGDLS, CDR2 YYNGEE. Trimming shortened V by 3 bases and J by 4 bases, and 7 bases separated the two germline ends. This CDR3 has 12 residues. Here the CDR3 DNA reads TGTGCCAGCAGCGACAGCAGCTATGGCTACACCTTC. Translated: CASSDSSYGYTF. Filled out from reference TRBV9 and TRBJ1-2, the complete variable domain reads DSGVTQTPKHLITATGQRVTLRCSPRSGDLSVYWYQQSLDQGLQFLIQYYNGEERAKGNILERFSAQQFPDLHSELNLSSLELGDSALYFCASSDSSYGYTFGSGTRLTVV.

This chain uses TRBV19 with TRBJ1-1; no definite D call. The CDR3 extends over 13 amino acids. V lost 3 bases, J lost 1 base, and 6 bases lay in between. Looked up from germline, CDR1 is LNHDA and CDR2 is SQIVND (reference sequence). DNA of the CDR3: TGTGCCAGTAGTATTCGGGCGAACACTGAAGCTTTCTTT. It encodes CASSIRANTEAFF. The full variable domain, with the rest looked up from reference TRBV19 and TRBJ1-1, is DGGITQSPKYLFRKEGQNVTLSCEQNLNHDAMYWYRQDPGQGLRLIYYSQIVNDFQKGDIAEGYSVSREKKESFPLTVTSAQKNPTAFYLCASSIRANTEAFFGQGTRLTVV.

Concerning this clone: The junction shows a germline mismatch at one end, possibly a read error. DNA for the CDR3: TGTGCCAGCCGTTTAGGGCAGATGAAGGGCTACACCTTC. Translating gives CASRLGQMKGYTF. This chain joins TRBV28 and TRBJ1-2; D is ambiguous. The CDR3 runs 13 residues. CDR1 is MDHEN, CDR2 SYDVKM, per germline.

This chain links TRBV19 with TRBJ1-1, with 7 positions matching TRBD1. CDR3 length: 15 residues. Losses at the gene ends were 2 bases for V and 4 bases for J; bases not matched to a gene: 7. Germline lookup yields CDR1 LNHDA and CDR2 SQIVND (reference sequence). DNA for the CDR3: TGTGCCAGTAGTATATCCCAGGGGGGTGGCACTGAAGCTTTCTTT. Translating it yields CASSISQGGGTEAFF. Variable domain in full (rest from reference TRBV19 and TRBJ1-1): DGGITQSPKYLFRKEGQNVTLSCEQNLNHDAMYWYRQDPGQGLRLIYYSQIVNDFQKGDIAEGYSVSREKKESFPLTVTSAQKNPTAFYLCASSISQGGGTEAFFGQGTRLTVV.

The rearrangement uses TRBV5-5 and TRBJ2-7; possible D gene TRBD1, 5 bases. This CDR3 has 14 amino acids. Trimming removed 4 bases from V and 2 bases from J, with 13 bases in between. Per the germline V gene, CDR1 is SGHKS and CDR2 is YYEKEE (reference sequence). The DNA for the CDR3 is TGTGCCAGCAGCGCTCTAGACAGCGCCTACGAGCAGTACTTC. Translation gives CASSALDSAYEQYF.

The V call is TRBV29-1, the J call TRBJ2-3; 13 bases fit TRBD2. The length of the CDR3 is 15 residues. Germline V gene sequence: CDR1 SQVTM, CDR2 ANQGSEA. The J segment lost 2 bases and the V segment lost 3 bases, leaving 2 bases of the junction unmatched. CDR3 residues: CSVEGTSGATDTQYF. The CDR3 DNA reads TGCAGCGTTGAGGGGACTAGCGGGGCCACAGATACGCAGTATTTT.

This chain links TRBV6-5 with TRBJ2-1, with D possibly being TRBD2 (6 bases). Germline V CDR1 and CDR2: MNHEY, SVGAGI. This CDR3 contains 13 residues. The germline V and J ends were trimmed by 6 bases and 6 bases, with 12 bases remaining between them. As DNA, the CDR3 is TGTGCCAGCAGGCTAGCGTCTGGCAATGAGCAGTTCTTC. It encodes CASRLASGNEQFF.

This chain links TRBV5-6 with TRBJ1-5; TRBD1 agrees at 7 bases. The germline CDR1 and CDR2 sequences are SGHDT and YYEEEE. Trimming removed 3 bases from V and 1 base from J; junction bases left unmatched: 1. This CDR3 has 14 residues. In DNA form, the CDR3 reads TGTGCCAGCAGCTCGGGACAGAGCAATCAGCCCCAGCATTTT. Residues: CASSSGQSNQPQHF.

This clone was observed once. The chain uses TRBV25-1 and TRBJ2-7; 7 positions match TRBD2. V gave up 7 bases and J gave up 2 bases; unmatched junction bases: 14. This CDR3 is built from 16 residues. CDR1 and CDR2 (germline): MGHDK, SYGVNS. CDR3 in DNA: TGTGCCAGCACCATGACGGCTAGCGGCAAACCCTACGAGCAGTACTTC. Encoded protein: CASTMTASGKPYEQYF.

The chain employs TRBV19 and TRBJ2-5; D gene unclear. Germline V gene data show CDR1 as LNHDA and CDR2 as SQIVND (reference sequence). The V and J ends lost 3 bases and 2 bases respectively, with 7 bases between them. The CDR3 loop spans 13 amino acids. CDR3 in DNA: TGTGCCAGTAGTATTGTGCATCAAGAGACCCAGTACTTC. It is translated as CASSIVHQETQYF.

This clone appeared a single time. The genes are TRBV4-3 and TRBJ2-2; no clear D. Per germline, CDR1 LGHNA and CDR2 YSLEER. Between the trimmed V and J ends, which lost 1 base and 1 base, there was a span of 4 bases. This CDR3 is built from 14 residues. The CDR3 nucleotides read TGCGCCAGCAGCCAAGCACAGAACACCGGGGAGCTGTTTTTT. As protein: CASSQAQNTGELFF.

The rearrangement uses TRBV9 and TRBJ2-5; D ambiguous. V lost 0 bases, J lost 1 base, and 7 bases lay in between. The length of the CDR3 is 14 residues. The V gene's germline CDR1 is SGDLS and CDR2 YYNGEE. Here the CDR3 DNA reads TGTGCCAGCAGCGTAGGACAAGCCCAAGAGACCCAGTACTTC. The encoded protein is CASSVGQAQETQYF.

The rearrangement joins TRBV7-2 to TRBJ1-2, with D perhaps TRBD1 (5 bases). The CDR3 covers 13 residues. Germline CDR1 reads SGHTA; CDR2 reads FQGNSA. V was trimmed by 4 bases and J by 2 bases, leaving 8 bases between them. The CDR3 spells CASSSRVNYGYTF. In DNA form, the CDR3 reads TGTGCCAGCAGCTCCAGGGTAAACTATGGCTACACCTTC. The full variable domain, with the rest looked up from reference TRBV7-2 and TRBJ1-2, is GAGVSQSPSNKVTEKGKDVELRCDPISGHTALYWYRQSLGQGLEFLIYFQGNSAPDKSGLPSDRFSAERTGGSVSTLTIQRTQQEDSAVYLCASSSRVNYGYTFGSGTRLTVV.

The V gene is TRBV9, the J gene TRBJ2-6; D might be TRBD1 (5 bases). The V end lost 2 bases, the J end lost 0 bases, and 12 bases lay between the germline ends. This CDR3 comprises 17 residues. Germline assignment: CDR1 SGDLS and CDR2 YYNGEE. The CDR3, as DNA: TGTGCCAGCAGCGTCGGTACAGGTGGCTCTGGGGCCAACGTCCTGACTTTC. As protein: CASSVGTGGSGANVLTF.

Here the CDR3 DNA reads TGTGCCAGCACCCCCTTGCTAGCTTCAAGCGGGGAGCTGTTTTTT. Amino acids: CASTPLLASSGELFF. This chain joins TRBV9 and TRBJ2-2, with D tentatively TRBD2 (5 bases). The CDR3 length is 15 residues. CDR1 and CDR2 from the germline V gene are SGDLS and YYNGEE. Trimming took off 6 bases at V and 7 bases at J, with 19 bases between the two ends.

The chain employs TRBV11-1 and TRBJ2-1; TRBD1 aligns across 9 bases. Per germline, CDR1 SGHAT and CDR2 FQDESV (reference sequence). The CDR3 extends over 15 amino acids. V trimming: 5 bases; J trimming: 5 bases; junction bases outside the gene matches: 7. The CDR3 nucleotides are TGTGCCAGCAGCCCACGACAGGGGGGAAACAATGAGCAGTTCTTC. This gives the protein CASSPRQGGNNEQFF.

V is TRBV1 and J is TRBJ2-1; no DNA check was done on the table's D call, TRBD2. TRBV1 is designated a pseudogene. The CDR3 consists of 18 residues. In DNA form, the CDR3 reads TGCACCAGCAGGCTCCCGGGACTAGCGGGGGGTTTGGGGAATGAGCAGTTCTTC. Encoded protein: CTSRLPGLAGGLGNEQFF.

This chain connects TRBV19 to TRBJ2-1; unclear D gene. Trimming removed 5 bases from V and 0 bases from J, with 11 bases in between. Germline CDR1 and CDR2: LNHDA and SQIVND (reference sequence). This CDR3 is built from 15 residues. The CDR3 region is CASSYIPSSYNEQFF. DNA of the CDR3: TGTGCCAGTAGTTACATTCCGAGCTCCTACAATGAGCAGTTCTTC.

The genes are TRBV28 and TRBJ2-1; TRBD2 matches 12 bases. CDR3 length: 16 residues. V lost 6 bases, J lost 7 bases, and 10 bases stayed unmatched. Germline CDR1 is MDHEN and CDR2 is SYDVKM. The CDR3 nucleotides are TGTGCCAGCAGGTATCAACTAGCGGGGGGCTCAAATGAGCAGTTCTTC. Its protein product is CASRYQLAGGSNEQFF.

This chain links TRBV29-1 with TRBJ2-1; 8 nucleotides align to TRBD2. Germline lookup yields CDR1 SQVTM and CDR2 ANQGSEA. The trim removed 8 bases at V and 2 bases at J, leaving 8 bases unmatched. The CDR3 is made up of 14 amino acids. The CDR3 is CSTTGGVTYNEQFF. As DNA, the CDR3 is TGCAGCACCACGGGGGGGGTAACCTACAATGAGCAGTTCTTC.

The chain joins TRBV11-2 to TRBJ2-7; tentative D call: TRBD1 (6 bases). V gave up 5 bases and J gave up 3 bases, with 11 bases separating them. The CDR3 extends over 13 amino acids. Germline V CDR1 and CDR2: SGHAT, FQNNGV. The CDR3 DNA follows: TGTGCCAGCAGCCGGGACATAATCTACGAGCAGTACTTC. Translated: CASSRDIIYEQYF.